Following are 17 T cell receptor beta chains from one sample sequenced in a study of shared clonotypes between healthy human individuals. The data were produced by immunoSEQ multiplex PCR, yet TCRdb's version contains in-frame clones alone and is incomplete. Of about 770,000 clones listed, about two thirds were seen once; the top ten hold approximately 1.8%. The specimen sequenced was memory CD4+ T cells sorted from blood. Subset of the sample: CD45RA-negative fraction. The receptors stem from a woman in her 30s in good health.

The rearrangement uses TRBV6-5 and TRBJ1-3; the D is unclear. Trimming took off 8 bases at V and 1 base at J, with 12 bases between the two ends. CDR1 is MNHEY, CDR2 SVGAGI, per germline. There are 14 residues in the CDR3. For the CDR3, the DNA is TGTGCCAGCTCCAAAGCGGGGTCTGGAAACACCATATATTTT. It translates to CASSKAGSGNTIYF.

The V gene is TRBV6-5, the J gene TRBJ1-2; 7 nucleotides line up with TRBD1. Germline V gene data show CDR1 as MNHEY and CDR2 as SVGAGI. The V gene end was trimmed by 7 bases and the J gene end by 4 bases; junction bases not matched to a gene: 6. This CDR3 comprises 13 residues. The chain's CDR3 is CASTTGTAYGYTF. The CDR3 nucleotides read TGTGCCAGCACAACCGGGACAGCCTATGGCTACACCTTC.

J is TRBJ2-7 and V is TRBV18; D remains ambiguous. The germline gives CDR1 KGHSH, CDR2 LQKENI. CDR3 size: 13 residues. Trimming stripped 3 bases from V and 6 bases from J, with 12 bases between. CDR3 coding DNA: TGTGCCAGCTCACCCGTTGATTCGGGCGAGCAGTACTTC. Translating it yields CASSPVDSGEQYF.

The table lists this clone with a count of one. This CDR3 is CASSSGEWNTGELFF. CDR3 DNA sequence: TGTGCCAGCAGCTCAGGGGAATGGAACACCGGGGAGCTGTTTTTT. This sequence joins TRBV7-9 and TRBJ2-2; a weak D match, TRBD1 (6 bases). Germline V lookup: CDR1 SEHNR, CDR2 FQNEAQ (reference sequence). Deletions cut 4 bases from V and 1 base from J, with 10 bases between. The CDR3 totals 15 residues. Full variable domain (remainder filled in from reference TRBV7-9 and TRBJ2-2): DTGVSQNPRHKITKRGQNVTFRCDPISEHNRLYWYRQTLGQGPEFLTYFQNEAQLEKSRLLSDRFSAERPKGSFSTLEIQRTEQGDSAMYLCASSSGEWNTGELFFGEGSRLTVL.

The genes are TRBV11-2 and TRBJ2-5; D possibly uses TRBD1 or TRBD2 (6 bases each). The V gene lost 0 bases and the J gene lost 1 base, with 12 bases spanning the gap. Germline CDR1 SGHAT, CDR2 FQNNGV. This CDR3 is 16 amino acids long. The chain's CDR3 is CASSLEVWGAQETQYF. In nucleotides, the CDR3 is TGTGCCAGCAGCTTAGAGGTTTGGGGGGCCCAAGAGACCCAGTACTTC.

The rearrangement joins TRBV7-9 to TRBJ2-1; D may correspond to TRBD1 or TRBD2 (5 bases each). Trimming cost V 1 base and J 9 bases, with 7 bases left between them. This CDR3 has 12 amino acids. The germline V gene encodes CDR1 SEHNR and CDR2 FQNEAQ (reference sequence). The CDR3 DNA sequence: TGTGCCAGCAGCTTAGGAGGGACTGAGCAGTTCTTC. Amino acid sequence: CASSLGGTEQFF.

This rearrangement joins TRBV9 to TRBJ2-1; 7 bases align to TRBD2. Germline trimming cut 0 bases from V and 8 bases from J; bases unmatched to any gene: 11. Germline values: CDR1 SGDLS, CDR2 YYNGEE. CDR3 size: 16 residues. The CDR3 sequence is CASSVGLAEVLDEQFF. The CDR3 coding sequence is TGTGCCAGCAGCGTAGGACTAGCTGAGGTTCTGGATGAGCAGTTCTTC.

CDR3 bases: TGCGCCAGCAGCTTGGCCTGGCAGGACGCAGATACGCAGTATTTT. This encodes CASSLAWQDADTQYF. This chain joins TRBV5-1 and TRBJ2-3; D is unresolved. The length of the CDR3 is 15 residues. Germline-derived CDR1 and CDR2 are SGHRS and YFSETQ. Trimming pared 0 bases from V and 4 bases from J, leaving 12 bases between. The whole variable domain, filled in from reference TRBV5-1 and TRBJ2-3, reads KAGVTQTPRYLIKTRGQQVTLSCSPISGHRSVSWYQQTPGQGLQFLFEYFSETQRNKGNFPGRFSGRQFSNSRSEMNVSTLELGDSALYLCASSLAWQDADTQYFGPGTRLTVL.

In its sample, this clone was seen many times. The rearrangement uses TRBV6-1 and TRBJ1-4; TRBD1 is a possible D gene (5 bases). V lost 7 bases, J lost 8 bases, and 14 bases lay in between. Germline loops: CDR1 MNHNS, CDR2 SASEGT. The CDR3 spans 13 residues. CDR3 amino acids: CASNQGFWEKLFF. The CDR3 DNA is TGTGCCAGCAACCAGGGTTTTTGGGAAAAACTGTTTTTT.

V is TRBV1 and J is TRBJ2-7; no DNA check was done on the table's D call, TRBD2. TRBV1 is deemed a pseudogene. The CDR3 covers 20 residues. The CDR3 DNA is TGCACCAGCAGCCACGGGTTAGCAAGAGGTTCTCCCAACGTCTCCTACGAGCAGTACTTC. Residues: CTSSHGLARGSPNVSYEQYF.

This chain joins TRBV7-3 and TRBJ2-3; the D is unclear. The CDR3 has 14 residues. In germline, CDR1 is SGHTA, CDR2 FQGTGA. The V gene lost 2 bases and the J gene lost 5 bases, with 11 bases spanning the gap. The CDR3 DNA follows: TGTGCCAGCAGCTTAGGCCCAGCCAAAGATACGCAGTATTTT. This encodes CASSLGPAKDTQYF.

About this clone: Within the sample, other DNA sequences also encode this same CDR3. The chain uses TRBV5-6 and TRBJ1-2; D is unresolved. V lost 0 bases to trimming and J lost 1 base, with 7 bases between them. The CDR3 loop spans 14 amino acids. CDR1 and CDR2 from the germline V gene are SGHDT and YYEEEE. The chain's CDR3 is CASSLASLNYGYTF. The CDR3 nucleotides are TGTGCCAGCAGCTTGGCCTCTCTTAACTATGGCTACACCTTC.

The chain links TRBV28 to TRBJ1-5; 7 bases match TRBD1. Germline V gene sequence: CDR1 MDHEN, CDR2 SYDVKM. This CDR3 contains 14 residues. The trim removed 7 bases at V and 1 base at J, leaving 4 bases unmatched. The CDR3 loop reads CASKQQGSNQPQHF. CDR3 in DNA: TGTGCCAGCAAACAACAGGGGAGCAATCAGCCCCAGCATTTT.

This sequence joins TRBV11-3 and TRBJ2-1; D is undetermined. In germline, CDR1 is SGHNT, CDR2 YENEEA. V lost 5 bases to trimming and J lost 0 bases, with 11 bases between them. The CDR3 covers 15 residues. For the CDR3, the DNA is TGTGCCAGCAGCACCGACTGGAGCTCCTACAATGAGCAGTTCTTC. This encodes CASSTDWSSYNEQFF.

The chain is built from TRBV7-2 and TRBJ1-5; 11 nucleotides line up with TRBD1. J gave up 6 bases and V 2 bases, and 12 bases lay outside the gene matches. Germline V gene data show CDR1 as SGHTA and CDR2 as FQGNSA. The CDR3 is 18 residues long. CDR3 protein: CASSLYGQGARGGQPQHF. The CDR3 DNA sequence: TGTGCCAGCAGCTTATATGGACAGGGGGCAAGGGGAGGTCAGCCCCAGCATTTT. Full variable domain (rest looked up from reference TRBV7-2 and TRBJ1-5): GAGVSQSPSNKVTEKGKDVELRCDPISGHTALYWYRQSLGQGLEFLIYFQGNSAPDKSGLPSDRFSAERTGGSVSTLTIQRTQQEDSAVYLCASSLYGQGARGGQPQHFGDGTRLSIL.

The chain joins TRBV20-1 to TRBJ2-1, with no clear D. Germline V gives CDR1 DFQATT, CDR2 SNEGSKA (reference sequence). Trimming removed 4 bases at V and 8 bases at J, with 9 bases between. The CDR3 contains 11 residues. DNA of the CDR3: TGCAGTGCTAATCTTGAATATGAGCAGTTCTTC. This translates into CSANLEYEQFF.

The chain has TRBV5-4 and TRBJ2-7; D may be TRBD2 (5 bases). Trimming left V 5 bases short and J 0 bases short, with 15 bases between. CDR1 SGHNT and CDR2 YYREEE come from the germline V gene (reference sequence). The CDR3 has 15 amino acids. The CDR3 protein is CASSSVGGLSYEQYF. In DNA, the CDR3 is TGTGCCAGCAGTTCGGTGGGCGGGCTCTCCTACGAGCAGTACTTC. Full variable domain (rest looked up from reference TRBV5-4 and TRBJ2-7): ETGVTQSPTHLIKTRGQQVTLRCSSQSGHNTVSWYQQALGQGPQFIFQYYREEENGRGNFPPRFSGLQFPNYSSELNVNALELDDSALYLCASSSVGGLSYEQYFGPGTRLTVT.